This T cell receptor beta chain emerged from a study of early T cells in non-severe SARS-CoV-2 infection (dated by TCRdb to the early 2020s). About the full investigation: Because TCR sequencing relied on bulk RNA taken from unsorted whole blood, pairing of alpha and beta chains was not possible.

This clonotype was recorded a few times. Its recognized antigen is unknown. Base-call qualities are not available, and no considerably larger clone is one nucleotide away. General study outcomes and caveats: VDJdb matching was skewed toward anti-spike CD8 responses, so virus-specific expansions were likely underestimated and private and CD4 specificities were missed.

As encoded in the germline V gene, CDR1 is SGHDT while CDR2 is YYEEEE. V and J lose 5 bases and 2 bases, and a span of 18 bases separates them. The CDR3, from cysteine to phenylalanine, totals 16 residues. Only the CDR3 DNA is retained, 48 bases long and in frame from the first base. A case-control design nested within a healthcare worker cohort in London, UK, was used, with weekly nasopharyngeal swab PCR tests and blood sampling performed. Healthcare workers were recruited between 23 and 31 March 2020, during the week of the UK lockdown, and were followed weekly for up to 16 weeks. Receptor libraries were prepared by 5' RACE. Sequencing was carried out with a NextSeq 500. To correct for sequencing error and PCR bias, the TCR library protocol tagged individual cDNA molecules with unique molecular identifiers. Both TCR alpha and beta chains were sequenced, and tight co-correlation was observed between alpha and beta sequence abundances in each sample. As for how the authors treated the data: V gene, J gene and CDR3 annotation of TCR sequences was performed with Decombinator V4. Expanded TCRs were defined as changing significantly between any two time points under a Poisson model with p below 0.0001. TCR abundances were normalised to the total number of TCRs sequenced per sample and were expressed as counts per million. TRAV1-2 paired with TRAJ12, TRAJ20 or TRAJ33 defined MAIT TCRs, while TRAV10 paired with TRAJ18 defined iNKT TCRs. VDJdb, accessed on 1 November 2021, was searched for TCRs annotated for CMV, EBV and SARS-CoV-2, and TCRs annotated for more than one antigen were excluded. TCRdb redid the processing of the public reads, applying fastp at Q25 and MiXCR, and retained in-frame beta chains. Rows with one shared CDR3 protein collapse into an entry with the most common genes and DNA. The V and J calls and clone size come from TCRdb's table, not from the authors' own analysis. The sample has 75,000 to 100,000 distinct CDR3 sequences on record, 11% to 15% of them singletons. The ten largest clones represent roughly 11% of the sample.

The rearrangement joined TRBV5-6 to TRBJ2-3; the D gene is perhaps TRBD1 or TRBD2, each of them matching over 6 bases. This clonotype was obtained from an adult who was a healthcare worker with PCR-confirmed SARS-CoV-2 infection or an uninfected control (not recorded which). Sequencing input: whole blood. This receptor has the CDR3 CASSYRTGAYTDTQYF. In nucleotides, the sequence is TGTGCCAGCAGTTATCGTACGGGGGCGTACACAGATACGCAGTATTTT.